Shown below are 12 T cell receptor beta chains from a single sample sequenced in a study of blood T cells in healthy people across ages. Through a sample-barcoded 5' primer and a J-beta primer mix, a second PCR was run for roughly 6 to 11 cycles. TCRdb reanalysed the 5' RACE reads using MiXCR and keeps one entry per CDR3 protein. The data hold 730,000 or so distinct CDR3 sequences, with about 40% observed a single time. Specimen: blood. The receptors here all came from a woman in her fifties or sixties in good health.

This chain joins TRBV3-1 and TRBJ2-7, with D uncertain. The germline V gene encodes CDR1 LGHDT and CDR2 YNNKEL (reference sequence). The CDR3 has 16 residues. V lost 4 bases and J 6 bases, leaving 22 bases between the germline ends. CDR3 amino acids: CASSRQSLDRPVEQYF. Here the CDR3 DNA reads TGTGCCAGCAGCCGACAATCCTTGGACCGACCTGTCGAGCAGTACTTC.

V is TRBV6-1 and J is TRBJ1-3, with D unresolved. From germline, CDR1 is MNHNS and CDR2 SASEGT. V dropped 4 bases and J dropped 0 bases, with 16 bases sitting between them. The CDR3 loop spans 17 amino acids. The CDR3 is CASSASRSGSSGNTIYF. DNA for the CDR3: TGTGCCAGCAGTGCGAGCCGATCGGGCAGCTCTGGAAACACCATATATTTT.

This clonotype was seen at least ten times. The gene calls are TRBV5-1 and TRBJ1-1; D perhaps matches TRBD1 (6 bases). Germline V gene sequence: CDR1 SGHRS, CDR2 YFSETQ. With 9 bases removed from V and 0 bases from J, the gap between germline ends came to 12 bases. The CDR3 contains 13 residues. This CDR3 reads CATQTGLNTEAFF. The CDR3 DNA reads as TGCGCCACCCAGACAGGATTGAACACTGAAGCTTTCTTT.

This chain connects TRBV7-2 to TRBJ2-1; TRBD2 aligns across 9 bases. The V gene's germline CDR1 is SGHTA and CDR2 FQGNSA. The CDR3 spans 17 residues. V was pared by 1 base and J by 8 bases, with 12 bases of the junction left unmatched. The CDR3 here is CASSLGTGGRAVDEQFF. DNA of the CDR3: TGTGCCAGCAGCTTAGGTACCGGCGGGAGGGCCGTAGATGAGCAGTTCTTC.

The chain is built from TRBV7-2 and TRBJ2-7; 7 positions match TRBD2. The CDR3 is 15 amino acids. Germline CDR1 reads SGHTA; CDR2 reads FQGNSA. The V and J ends lost 5 bases and 4 bases, in that order; junction bases with no gene match: 11. The CDR3 nucleotides read TGTGCCAGCAGCCTATTGGACGGGGGGTCATACGAGCAGTACTTC. This translates into CASSLLDGGSYEQYF.

V is TRBV2 and J is TRBJ2-3; no clear D gene. Germline V gene data show CDR1 as SNHLY and CDR2 as FYNNEI. This CDR3 contains 13 residues. The V end was cut by 4 bases, the J end by 4 bases, with 9 bases between. The CDR3 protein is CASSVLSPDTQYF. For the CDR3, the DNA is TGTGCCAGCAGTGTTTTGTCCCCAGATACGCAGTATTTT.

This clonotype was seen a few times. The CDR3 is CSAATGADNEQFF. The CDR3 bases are TGCAGTGCTGCGACAGGGGCTGACAATGAGCAGTTCTTC. The chain carries TRBV20-1 and TRBJ2-1; 8 bases agree with TRBD1. The CDR3 runs 13 residues. Trimming cost V 5 bases and J 5 bases; bases outside gene matches: 5. Germline loops: CDR1 DFQATT, CDR2 SNEGSKA (reference sequence).

This clonotype was seen more than once but under ten times. The chain joins TRBV6-2 or TRBV6-3 to TRBJ1-2, with D unclear. Germline V lookup: CDR1 MNHEY, CDR2 SVGEGT. The CDR3 has 12 amino acids. Trimming removed 5 bases at V and 4 bases at J, with 8 bases between. CDR3 amino acids: CASSAGTYGYTF. The CDR3 nucleotides are TGTGCCAGCAGTGCTGGAACCTATGGCTACACCTTC.

V gene TRBV7-9 combines with J gene TRBJ1-1; 11 positions match TRBD1. Germline V gene lookup returns CDR1 SEHNR and CDR2 FQNEAQ (reference sequence). V was pared by 2 bases and J by 3 bases, with 8 bases of the junction left unmatched. This CDR3 has 17 residues. The CDR3 DNA is TGTGCCAGCAGCTTAATTCCGGGACAGGGGGTGGACACTGAAGCTTTCTTT. It is translated as CASSLIPGQGVDTEAFF.

This clonotype was seen a few times. This chain links TRBV7-9 with TRBJ2-4, with D possibly TRBD1 on 6 matching bases. The end of the DNA fits TRBJ2-7 better, so the J call may be wrong. The CDR3 sequence is 10 residues long. CDR1 is SEHNR, CDR2 FQNEAQ, per germline (reference sequence). CDR3 in amino acids: CATGVGEQYF. CDR3 in DNA: TGTGCCACAGGGGTGGGCGAGCAGTACTTC.

This clonotype was seen only a few times. The chain joins TRBV20-1 to TRBJ1-2, with D possibly matching TRBD1 (5 bases). CDR1 and CDR2 from the germline V gene are DFQATT and SNEGSKA (reference sequence). Trimming took 8 bases from V and 4 from J, leaving 8 bases between them. CDR3 length: 10 amino acids. The CDR3 sequence is CSFDSYGYTF. The CDR3 DNA sequence: TGCAGTTTTGACAGCTATGGCTACACCTTC.

Only a few counts were recorded for this clonotype. The chain joins TRBV7-3 to TRBJ2-1; a possible D gene is TRBD2 (6 bases). The CDR3 runs 14 residues. CDR1 is SGHTA, CDR2 FQGTGA, per germline. Between the trimmed V and J ends, which lost 2 bases and 5 bases, there was a span of 10 bases. The CDR3 DNA follows: TGTGCCAGCAGCTTAGAGGGACTTGACAATGAGCAGTTCTTC. The encoded protein is CASSLEGLDNEQFF.